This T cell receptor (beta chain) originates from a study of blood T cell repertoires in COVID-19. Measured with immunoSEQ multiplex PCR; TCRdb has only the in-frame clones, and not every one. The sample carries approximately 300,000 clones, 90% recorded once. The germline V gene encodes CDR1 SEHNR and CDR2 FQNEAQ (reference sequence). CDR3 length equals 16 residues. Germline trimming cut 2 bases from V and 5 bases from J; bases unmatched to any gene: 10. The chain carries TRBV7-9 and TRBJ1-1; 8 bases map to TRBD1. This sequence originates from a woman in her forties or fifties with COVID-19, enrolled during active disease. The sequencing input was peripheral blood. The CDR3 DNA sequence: TGTGCCAGCAGCTTATTGGGGCGACAGGGGTGGACTGAAGCTTTCTTT. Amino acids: CASSLLGRQGWTEAFF.